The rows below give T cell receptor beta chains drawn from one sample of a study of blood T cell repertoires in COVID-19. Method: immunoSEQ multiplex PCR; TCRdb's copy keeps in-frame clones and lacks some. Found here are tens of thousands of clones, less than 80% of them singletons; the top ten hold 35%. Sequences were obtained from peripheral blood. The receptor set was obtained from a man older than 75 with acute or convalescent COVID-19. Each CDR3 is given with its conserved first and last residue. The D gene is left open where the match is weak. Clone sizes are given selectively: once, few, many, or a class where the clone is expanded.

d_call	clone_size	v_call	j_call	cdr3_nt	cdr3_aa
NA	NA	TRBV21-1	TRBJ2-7	TGTGCCAGCAGCAAATGGGGGACAGGGGGCTGCGAGCAGTACTTC	CASSKWGTGGCEQYF
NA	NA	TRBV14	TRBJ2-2	TGTGCCAGCAGCCAAGTTCCGGGAAGGATCTCCGGGGAGCTGTTTTTT	CASSQVPGRISGELFF
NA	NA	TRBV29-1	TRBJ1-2	TGCAGCGTTGAGGGGGGGCCATATGAGCACTATGGCTACACCTTC	CSVEGGPYEHYGYTF
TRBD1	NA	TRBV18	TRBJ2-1	TGTGCCAGCTCACAGGTTTACGGCCTGGACAGGGCTCTTTACAATGAGCAGTTCTTC	CASSQVYGLDRALYNEQFF
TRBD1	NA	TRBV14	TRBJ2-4	TGTGCCAGCAGCCAAGATCGCGGACAGGGGGCGGAGGCCAAAAACATTCAGTACTTC	CASSQDRGQGAEAKNIQYF
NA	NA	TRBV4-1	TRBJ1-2	TGCGCCAGCAGCCAAGAATTACGGTCCTTCTATGGCTACACCTTC	CASSQELRSFYGYTF
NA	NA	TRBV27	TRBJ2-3	TGTGCCAGCACCTGTTTAGGACATGGGTCGGTTAACGCTAGCACAGATACGCAGTATTTT	CASTCLGHGSVNASTDTQYF
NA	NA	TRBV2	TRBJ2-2	TGTGCCAGCAGCCTAGACGGCACCGGGGAGCTGTTTTTT	CASSLDGTGELFF
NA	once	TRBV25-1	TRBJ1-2	TGTGCCAGCAGTGAAACCCGGGGAGGGGCGCGTTGGAATGGCTACACCTTC	CASSETRGGARWNGYTF
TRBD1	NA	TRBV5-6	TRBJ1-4	TGTGCCAGCAGCTCAGGGGGCTACGGAGAAAAACTGTTTTTT	CASSSGGYGEKLFF
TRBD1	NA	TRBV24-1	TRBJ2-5	TGTGCCACCAGTGACCCGGGGACAGGCCCCGCGGGAGAGACCCAGTACTTC	CATSDPGTGPAGETQYF
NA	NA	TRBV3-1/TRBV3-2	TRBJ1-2	TGTGCCAGCAGCCGGGGCTTGCGCGGGGGGAGCTATGGCTACACCTTC	CASSRGLRGGSYGYTF
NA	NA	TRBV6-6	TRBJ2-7	TGTGCCAGCAGTTATCCGGACACGTACGAGCAGTACTTC	CASSYPDTYEQYF
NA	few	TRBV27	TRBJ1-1	TGTGCCAGGATCCGCGAAGGGCGGGACACTGAAGCTTTCTTT	CARIREGRDTEAFF
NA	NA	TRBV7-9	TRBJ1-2	TGTGCCAGCAGCTTTGGCGAATCAGGCGGCTACACCTTC	CASSFGESGGYTF
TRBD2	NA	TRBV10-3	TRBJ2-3	TGTGCCATCAGTGGGACTAGCGCCAGCACAGATACGCAGTATTTT	CAISGTSASTDTQYF
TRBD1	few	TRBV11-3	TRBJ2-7	TGTGCCAGCAGCTTAGGGGACAGCGAGCAGTACTTC	CASSLGDSEQYF
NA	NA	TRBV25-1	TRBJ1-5	TGTGCCAGCAGTTCGGGGGTCCAGCCCCAGCATTTT	CASSSGVQPQHF
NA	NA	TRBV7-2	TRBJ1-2	TGTGCCAGCAGCTTAGTGGCAGGGGCTTGGGGCCCCTATGGCTACACCTTC	CASSLVAGAWGPYGYTF
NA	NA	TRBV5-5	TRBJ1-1	TGTGCCACCGGCTGGGGGGGCGCGAACACTGAAGCTTTCTTT	CATGWGGANTEAFF
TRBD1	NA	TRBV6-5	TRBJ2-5	TGTGCCAGCAGTCTAGGGGGAAGACAGGGGGCGACCCAGTACTTC	CASSLGGRQGATQYF
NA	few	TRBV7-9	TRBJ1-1	TGTGCCAGCAGCGATCAGCGAGCCGCTGAAGCTTTCTTT	CASSDQRAAEAFF
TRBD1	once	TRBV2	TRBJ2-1	TGTGCCAGCAAGCGACAGGGCCCCTACAATGAGCAGTTCTTC	CASKRQGPYNEQFF
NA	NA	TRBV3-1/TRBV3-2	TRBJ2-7	TGTGCCAGCAGCCAGAGTTTGGTTTTCTCCTACGAGCAGTACTTC	CASSQSLVFSYEQYF
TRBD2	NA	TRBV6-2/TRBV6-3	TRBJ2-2	TGTGCCAGCAGTTATCTTGGGACTAGCGATATTACCGGGGAGCTGTTTTTT	CASSYLGTSDITGELFF
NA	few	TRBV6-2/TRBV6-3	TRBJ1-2	TGTGCCAGCAGTAAACCCTACACAGGGTTCGGCTACACCTTC	CASSKPYTGFGYTF
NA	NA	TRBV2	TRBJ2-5	TGTGCCAGCAGTGAGGGGCGGGAGACCCAGTACTTC	CASSEGRETQYF
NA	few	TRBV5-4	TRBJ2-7	TGTGCCAGCAGCTACGACGGGTCCTACGAGCAGTACTTC	CASSYDGSYEQYF
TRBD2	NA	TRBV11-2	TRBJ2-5	TGTGCCAGCAGGCGATCGGGGGGGGTGACCCAGTACTTC	CASRRSGGVTQYF
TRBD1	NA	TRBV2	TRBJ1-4	TGTGCCAGCAGGACAGGGGGGAACCGTGAAAAACTGTTTTTT	CASRTGGNREKLFF
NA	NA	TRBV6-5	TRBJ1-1	TGTGCCAGCAGGATCGGGGGGCGCGACACTGAAGCTTTCTTT	CASRIGGRDTEAFF